These 6 T cell receptor beta chains originate from one sample sequenced in a study of T cell responses to AZD1222 COVID-19 vaccine. Using immunoSEQ multiplex PCR, the repertoire was profiled, and TCRdb retains in-frame clones only, with some absent. The sample lists about 150,000 clones, roughly 93% seen once, with around 1.8% in the top ten. The specimen was peripheral blood, collected 28 days after the second AZD1222 dose. The source of these receptors is an adult who received the AZD1222 COVID-19 vaccine.

The genes are TRBV2 and TRBJ2-3, with no clear D. V dropped 6 bases and J dropped 0 bases, with 7 bases sitting between them. CDR1 is SNHLY and CDR2 is FYNNEI in the germline V gene. The CDR3 extends over 13 amino acids. The CDR3 here is CASRHPSTDTQYF. As DNA, the CDR3 is TGTGCCAGCAGACATCCTAGCACAGATACGCAGTATTTT.

The chain has TRBV9 and TRBJ1-6, with a possible D match to TRBD1 (5 bases). CDR1 is SGDLS and CDR2 is YYNGEE in the germline V gene. The CDR3 is 16 amino acids. V shed 3 bases and J shed 3 bases, with 13 bases lying between them. This CDR3 reads CASSEPPGNYNSPLHF. CDR3 DNA sequence: TGTGCCAGCAGCGAGCCCCCAGGGAACTATAATTCACCCCTCCACTTT.

V and J are TRBV5-5 and TRBJ2-5; perhaps D is TRBD1 or TRBD2 (5 bases each). The CDR3 covers 17 residues. Looked up from germline, CDR1 is SGHKS and CDR2 is YYEKEE (reference sequence). Deletions cut 1 base from V and 3 bases from J, with 19 bases between. For the CDR3, the DNA is TGTGCCAGCAGCTTGAGACCCCCAACCGGGGCTAAAGAGACCCAGTACTTC. Amino acid sequence: CASSLRPPTGAKETQYF. Using reference TRBV5-5 and TRBJ2-5 for the parts outside the CDR3, the full variable domain is DAGVTQSPTHLIKTRGQQVTLRCSPISGHKSVSWYQQVLGQGPQFIFQYYEKEERGRGNFPDRFSARQFPNYSSELNVNALLLGDSALYLCASSLRPPTGAKETQYFGPGTRLLVL.

The rearrangement links TRBV7-2 to TRBJ2-7; D might be TRBD2 (5 bases). CDR3 size: 13 residues. The V gene's germline CDR1 is SGHTA and CDR2 FQGNSA. Trimming removed 2 bases at V and 3 bases at J, with 8 bases between. CDR3 coding DNA: TGTGCCAGCAGCTTATCCGGGGTCTACGAGCAGTACTTC. Translated: CASSLSGVYEQYF.

This chain joins TRBV24-1 and TRBJ2-5; D remains ambiguous. CDR1 and CDR2 from the germline V gene are KGHDR and SFDVKD. The V end was cut by 2 bases, the J end by 0 bases, with 15 bases between. This CDR3 has 17 residues. The chain's CDR3 is CATSDSRRRGDQETQYF. The CDR3 DNA follows: TGTGCCACCAGTGATTCGCGGCGCCGTGGCGACCAAGAGACCCAGTACTTC.

Only a few counts were recorded for this clone. The chain uses TRBV30 and TRBJ2-7, with a tentative D call TRBD2 (5 bases). Trimming pared 3 bases from V and 2 bases from J, leaving 14 bases between. The CDR3 runs 14 residues. Looked up from germline, CDR1 is GTSNPN and CDR2 is SVGIG (reference sequence). CDR3 DNA sequence: TGTGCCTGGAGACGGAGCGGCAACACCTACGAGCAGTACTTC. It encodes CAWRRSGNTYEQYF.